This T cell receptor beta chain came from a study of technical replicates of blood from several donors. Trimming shortened V by 5 bases and J by 3 bases, and 14 bases separated the two germline ends. This CDR3 contains 15 residues. The germline CDR1 and CDR2 sequences are MNHNY and SVGAGI (reference sequence). Here immunoSEQ multiplex PCR was the method, and the copy in TCRdb shows in-frame clones only, minus some. The table lists about 88,000 clones, over 90% of them singletons, with approximately 0.25% in the top ten. Specimen: T cells isolated from PBMCs. The origin of this receptor is a human donor in good health. The V gene is TRBV6-6, the J gene TRBJ2-1; no reliable D call. This chain's CDR3 is CASSPSRVIYNEQFF. CDR3 nucleotide sequence: TGTGCCAGCAGTCCTAGTCGGGTTATCTACAATGAGCAGTTCTTC.